Below are 14 T cell receptor beta chains sequenced from a single sample in a study of blood T cell repertoires in COVID-19. Data came from immunoSEQ multiplex PCR; TCRdb stores just in-frame clones and leaves some out. In the table there are approximately 250,000 clones, approximately 88% of which are singletons. The sequencing sample was made of PBMCs or T cells enriched from blood (not recorded which). The receptors originated from a woman in her forties who had been exposed to COVID-19.

Of note for this clone: At the DNA level, this CDR3 is encoded by other sequences in the same sample as well. CDR3 protein: CASSLGQLNTEAFF. CDR3 nucleotides: TGTGCCAGCAGCCTGGGACAGTTGAACACTGAAGCTTTCTTT. The chain combines TRBV3-1 (or the pseudogene TRBV3-2) with TRBJ1-1; 7 bases line up with TRBD1. The germline V gene has CDR1 LGHDT and CDR2 YNNKEL (reference sequence). Unmatched junction bases numbered 2, after V lost 4 bases and J lost 0 bases. This CDR3 has 14 residues.

The gene calls are TRBV28 and TRBJ2-1; TRBD2 aligns across 8 bases. V trimming: 3 bases; J trimming: 0 bases; junction bases outside the gene matches: 7. CDR3 length: 17 residues. The germline V gene encodes CDR1 MDHEN and CDR2 SYDVKM. The CDR3 here is CASSLFAGGSSYNEQFF. CDR3 bases: TGTGCCAGCAGTTTGTTCGCGGGAGGTAGCTCCTACAATGAGCAGTTCTTC.

The chain employs TRBV9 and TRBJ1-2, with 7 bases that match TRBD1. With 3 bases clipped from V and 4 bases from J, the junction kept 9 bases outside the gene matches. Germline V lookup: CDR1 SGDLS, CDR2 YYNGEE. The CDR3 consists of 15 residues. The CDR3 nucleotides are TGTGCCAGCAGCGCCAATACAGGGGCTGGCTATGGCTACACCTTC. This codes for CASSANTGAGYGYTF.

DNA for the CDR3: TGTGCCAGTAGGCCTCGGGGGTCGGACACTGAAGCTTTCTTT. It yields the protein CASRPRGSDTEAFF. J is TRBJ1-1 and V is TRBV19; the D gene is possibly TRBD1 (5 bases). The CDR3 sequence is 14 residues long. The germline V gene has CDR1 LNHDA and CDR2 SQIVND (reference sequence). V was cut by 6 bases and J by 3 bases, with 14 bases left in between.

V is TRBV14 and J is TRBJ1-2; 8 positions match TRBD1. CDR1 is SGHDN and CDR2 is FVKESK in the germline V gene. The V segment lost 2 bases and the J segment 6 bases; nucleotides outside the gene matches: 14. The CDR3 runs 17 residues. CDR3 in DNA: TGTGCCAGCAGCCAATACATATCGCCAGGGGGCGACGATGGCTACACCTTC. Its protein is CASSQYISPGGDDGYTF. The full variable domain, in which reference TRBV14 and TRBJ1-2 provide the parts outside the CDR3, is EAGVTQFPSHSVIEKGQTVTLRCDPISGHDNLYWYRRVMGKEIKFLLHFVKESKQDESGMPNNRFLAERTGGTYSTLKVQPAELEDSGVYFCASSQYISPGGDDGYTFGSGTRLTVV.

The chain is built from TRBV7-2 and TRBJ2-3, with D unclear. The CDR3 consists of 14 residues. The V gene lost 7 bases and the J gene lost 6 bases, with 17 bases spanning the gap. Germline V gene data show CDR1 as SGHTA and CDR2 as FQGNSA. The CDR3 sequence is CASNHPPRSDTQYF. DNA for the CDR3: TGTGCCAGCAACCACCCACCTCGGTCGGATACGCAGTATTTT.

This chain uses TRBV10-3 with TRBJ1-2; D not certain. This CDR3 is built from 13 residues. CDR1 is ENHRY and CDR2 is SYGVKD in the germline V gene. V was shortened by 3 bases and J by 2 bases, with 7 bases between the two germline ends. The CDR3 DNA sequence: TGTGCCATCAGTGATCCGGAGAACTATGGCTACACCTTC. Amino acids: CAISDPENYGYTF.

Details on this clone: The CDR3 carries no conserved terminal phenylalanine or tryptophan, so it likely arises from a read error. Because the CDR3's place on the DNA is in doubt, the DNA is left out and the CDR3 is given as listed by TCRdb. The chain links TRBV4-2 to TRBJ1-2; TRBD1, the table's D call, was not compared with the DNA. Germline-derived CDR1 and CDR2 are LGHNA and YNFKEQ. The CDR3 has 14 amino acids, counting both end residues. The CDR3 here is CASSQDYGTAPSSV.

The genes are TRBV30 and TRBJ2-7; 8 bases are shared with TRBD1. Trimming at V came to 0 bases and at J to 0 bases, leaving 7 bases not matched to a gene. This CDR3 region has 16 residues. Germline lookup yields CDR1 GTSNPN and CDR2 SVGIG (reference sequence). CDR3 amino acids: CAWSVRGTGSSYEQYV. Written as DNA, the CDR3 is TGTGCCTGGAGTGTACGGGGGACAGGAAGCTCCTACGAGCAGTACGTC.

This clone was observed a single time. The chain carries TRBV6-1 and TRBJ2-3, with TRBD2 identical over 12 bases. V shed 2 bases and J 4 bases; nucleotides not matched to a gene: 4. This CDR3 has 16 amino acids. Looked up from germline, CDR1 is MNHNS and CDR2 is SASEGT. CDR3 amino acids: CASSEMTSGSSDTQYF. The CDR3 bases are TGTGCCAGCAGTGAAATGACTAGCGGGAGTTCAGATACGCAGTATTTT.

The chain links TRBV5-4 to TRBJ2-2; the D gene is possibly TRBD1 (6 bases). In germline, CDR1 is SGHNT, CDR2 YYREEE (reference sequence). CDR3 length: 15 residues. Trimming shortened V by 4 bases and J by 4 bases, and 14 bases separated the two germline ends. CDR3 amino acids: CASSPAGTPTGELFF. In DNA form, the CDR3 reads TGTGCCAGCAGCCCGGCCGGGACACCCACCGGGGAGCTGTTTTTT.

A single count supports this clone. This sequence joins TRBV7-9 and TRBJ2-7, with D possibly matching TRBD2 (6 bases). The V gene's germline CDR1 is SEHNR and CDR2 FQNEAQ (reference sequence). V shed 1 base and J shed 5 bases, with 12 bases lying between them. The CDR3 consists of 14 residues. The CDR3 reads CASSLVGGFHEQYF. The CDR3 DNA is TGTGCCAGCAGCTTAGTTGGAGGGTTCCACGAGCAGTACTTC.

J is TRBJ1-2 and V is TRBV7-6, with TRBD1 identical over 7 bases. Germline V gene sequence: CDR1 SGHVS, CDR2 FNYEAQ. V gave up 5 bases and J gave up 8 bases; unmatched junction bases: 14. This CDR3 is built from 15 residues. The CDR3 loop reads CASSLRDSSRRGYTF. CDR3 sequence (DNA): TGTGCCAGCAGCCTCCGGGACAGTTCGAGACGCGGCTACACCTTC.

The CDR3 spells CASSMGLAAANTGELFF. CDR3 bases: TGTGCCAGTAGTATGGGCCTAGCGGCCGCGAACACCGGGGAGCTGTTTTTT. The chain carries TRBV19 and TRBJ2-2; TRBD2 matches at 7 bases. The V and J ends lost 3 bases and 0 bases, in that order; junction bases with no gene match: 7. The CDR3 is 17 residues long. Germline CDR1 reads LNHDA; CDR2 reads SQIVND (reference sequence).